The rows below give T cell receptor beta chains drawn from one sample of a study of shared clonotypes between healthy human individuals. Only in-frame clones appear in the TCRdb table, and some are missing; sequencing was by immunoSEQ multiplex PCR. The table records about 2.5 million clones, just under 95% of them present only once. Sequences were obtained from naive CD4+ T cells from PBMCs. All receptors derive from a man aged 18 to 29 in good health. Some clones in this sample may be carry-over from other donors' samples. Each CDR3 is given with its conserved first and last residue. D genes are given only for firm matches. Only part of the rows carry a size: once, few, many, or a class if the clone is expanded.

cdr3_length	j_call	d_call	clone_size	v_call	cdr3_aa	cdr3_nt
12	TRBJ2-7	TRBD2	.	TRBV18	CASSPGTNEQYF	TGTGCCAGCTCCCCTGGGACTAACGAGCAGTACTTC
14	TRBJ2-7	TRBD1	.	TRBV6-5	CASSRQGYVYEQYF	TGTGCCAGCAGTCGACAGGGGTATGTCTACGAGCAGTACTTC
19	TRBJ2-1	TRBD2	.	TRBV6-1	CASSEATGWGGSSYREQFF	TGTGCCAGCAGTGAAGCGACGGGTTGGGGCGGGAGCAGCTACAGGGAGCAGTTCTTC
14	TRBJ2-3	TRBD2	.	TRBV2	CASSRTSGSDTQYF	TGTGCCAGCAGTCGGACTAGCGGGAGTGATACGCAGTATTTT
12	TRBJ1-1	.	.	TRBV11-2	CASSSWTVEAFF	TGTGCCAGCAGCTCATGGACAGTAGAAGCTTTCTTT
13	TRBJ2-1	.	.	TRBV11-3	CASSFVGNNEQFF	TGTGCCAGCAGCTTCGTCGGGAACAATGAGCAGTTCTTC
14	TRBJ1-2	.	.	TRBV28	CASSLVQGRYGYTF	TGTGCCAGCAGTTTGGTTCAGGGCCGCTATGGCTACACCTTC
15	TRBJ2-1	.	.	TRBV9	CASSGGRSSYNEQFF	TGTGCCAGCAGCGGAGGGCGGAGCTCCTACAATGAGCAGTTCTTC
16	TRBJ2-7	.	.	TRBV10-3	CAISESRRESPYEQYF	TGTGCCATCAGTGAGTCGCGGAGGGAGTCGCCCTACGAGCAGTACTTC
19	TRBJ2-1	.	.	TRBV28	CASSFFFGGRERAYNEQFF	TGTGCCAGCAGTTTTTTTTTCGGAGGTCGGGAGCGGGCGTACAATGAGCAGTTCTTC
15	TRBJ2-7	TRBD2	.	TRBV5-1	CASSEGLAGDGEQYF	TGCGCCAGCAGCGAGGGACTAGCGGGAGACGGCGAGCAGTACTTC
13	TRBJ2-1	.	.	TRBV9	CASSVNPIGEQFF	TGTGCCAGCAGCGTAAATCCAATAGGTGAGCAGTTCTTC
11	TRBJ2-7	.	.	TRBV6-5	CASSYGGEQYF	TGTGCCAGCAGTTACGGCGGCGAGCAGTACTTC
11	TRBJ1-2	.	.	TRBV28	CATRRGFGYTF	TGTGCCACCAGGCGGGGTTTTGGCTACACCTTC
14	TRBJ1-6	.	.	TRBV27	CASSLNRRNSPLHF	TGTGCCAGCAGTTTAAACCGGCGAAATTCACCCCTCCACTTT
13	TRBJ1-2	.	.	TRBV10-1	CASSDQGSYGYTF	TGCGCCAGCAGTGATCAGGGGTCCTATGGCTACACCTTC
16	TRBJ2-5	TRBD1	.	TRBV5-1	CASSPSNRQGQETQYF	TGCGCCAGCAGCCCCTCAAATCGACAGGGGCAAGAGACCCAGTACTTC
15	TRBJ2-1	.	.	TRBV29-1	CSVGGLPGRQNEQFF	TGCAGCGTTGGTGGCCTACCGGGACGACAGAATGAGCAGTTCTTC
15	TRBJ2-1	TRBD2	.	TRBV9	CASSQGGSSYNEQFF	TGTGCCAGCAGCCAGGGCGGGAGTTCCTACAATGAGCAGTTCTTC
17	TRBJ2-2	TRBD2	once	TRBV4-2	CASSGHTSGRLTGELFF	TGTGCCAGCAGCGGCCACACTAGCGGGAGGCTCACCGGGGAGCTGTTTTTT
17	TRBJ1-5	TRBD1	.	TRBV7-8	CASSLERAQGGDQPQHF	TGTGCCAGCAGCTTAGAGAGGGCTCAGGGGGGCGATCAGCCCCAGCATTTT
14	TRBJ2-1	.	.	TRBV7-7	CASQPQVCLNEQFF	TGTGCCAGCCAGCCCCAGGTCTGTCTCAATGAGCAGTTCTTC
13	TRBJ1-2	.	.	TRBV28	CASSLTQPHGYTF	TGTGCCAGCAGTTTAACACAGCCCCATGGCTACACCTTC
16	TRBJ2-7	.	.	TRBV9	CASSVGVLWDQYEQYF	TGTGCCAGCAGCGTAGGGGTCTTGTGGGACCAATACGAGCAGTACTTC
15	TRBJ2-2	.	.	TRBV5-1	CASSLVAGNTGELFF	TGCGCCAGCAGCTTGGTTGCGGGGAACACCGGGGAGCTGTTTTTT
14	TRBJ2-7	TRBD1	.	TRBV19	CASRDRGRSYEQYF	TGTGCCAGTAGGGACAGGGGAAGGTCCTACGAGCAGTACTTC
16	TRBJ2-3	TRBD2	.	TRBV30	CAWSGGLAGGGGTQYF	TGTGCCTGGAGTGGGGGATTAGCGGGAGGGGGGGGTACGCAGTATTTT
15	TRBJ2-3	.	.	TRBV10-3	CAISEKDAGTDTQYF	TGTGCCATCAGTGAGAAGGACGCCGGCACAGATACGCAGTATTTT
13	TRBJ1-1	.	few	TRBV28	CASNYRADTEAFF	TGTGCCAGCAATTACAGGGCGGACACTGAAGCTTTCTTT
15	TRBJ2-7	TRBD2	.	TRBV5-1	CASSLVISGIDEQYF	TGCGCCAGCAGCTTGGTAATTAGCGGGATCGACGAGCAGTACTTC
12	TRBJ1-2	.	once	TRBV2	CASIRDGGGYTF	TGTGCCAGCATCCGGGACGGGGGTGGCTACACCTTC
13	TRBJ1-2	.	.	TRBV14	CASSLGTYYGYTF	TGTGCCAGCAGCCTCGGGACGTACTATGGCTACACCTTC
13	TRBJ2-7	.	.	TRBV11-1	CASSLNRSYEQYF	TGTGCCAGCAGCCTCAACAGGTCCTACGAGCAGTACTTC
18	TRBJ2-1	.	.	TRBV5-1	CASSLDPAGPGTYNEQFF	TGCGCCAGCAGCCTTGATCCGGCTGGTCCCGGCACCTACAATGAGCAGTTCTTC
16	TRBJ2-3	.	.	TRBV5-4	CASSRSIAESTDTQYF	TGTGCCAGCAGTAGATCAATTGCGGAGAGCACAGATACGCAGTATTTT
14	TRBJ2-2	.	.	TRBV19	CASRPGQNTGELFF	TGTGCCAGTAGACCGGGACAGAACACCGGGGAGCTGTTTTTT
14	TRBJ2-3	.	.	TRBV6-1	CAYLTAEGTDTQYF	TGTGCCTATCTGACAGCGGAGGGGACAGATACGCAGTATTTT
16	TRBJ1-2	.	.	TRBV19	CASSPLGPLTNYGYTF	TGTGCCAGTAGCCCCCTAGGTCCGCTCACTAACTATGGCTACACCTTC
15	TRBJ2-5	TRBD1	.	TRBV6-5	CASSYLVGQQETQYF	TGTGCCAGCAGCTACCTGGTGGGACAGCAAGAGACCCAGTACTTC